This T cell receptor (beta chain) was identified in a study of CD8 T cells in Susac syndrome. TEMRA cells were enriched by FACS, while CD8+ and CD4+ T cells were obtained through a negative isolation that was performed magnetically. The V end lost 5 bases, the J end lost 4 bases, and 17 bases lay between the germline ends. Germline V gives CDR1 ENHRY, CDR2 SYGVKD. The CDR3 has 15 residues. Random hexamers were used to reverse transcribe an amount of about 0.5 to 1 ug RNA. Multiplex immunoSEQ PCR targeted 54 Vbeta and 13 Jbeta TCR beta segments. TCRdb redid the calling of the immunoSEQ multiplex PCR reads with MiXCR, one entry per CDR3 protein. In the table there are some 180,000 distinct CDR3 sequences, approximately 93% of which are singletons.

The sequence was collected from a human donor in good health. V gene TRBV10-3 combines with J gene TRBJ1-2; possibly TRBD1 for D (6 bases). The specimen was CD4+ T cells from PBMCs. This chain's CDR3 is CAISPLQGSGYGYTF. DNA for the CDR3: TGTGCCATCAGTCCCCTACAGGGTTCGGGCTATGGCTACACCTTC.